This T cell receptor beta chain was sequenced for a study of OX40 agonist ivuxolimab in advanced cancers. In the study overall: Every 2 weeks, ivuxolimab was infused into the patients intravenously at between 0.01 and 10 mg/kg. Study-level points and caveats: In the 0.1 to 3.0 mg/kg range, CD4+ and CD8+ blood T cells had expanded clonally by week 6. Researchers report that CD8+ T cells had, on average, more expanded clones than CD4+.

Germline V lookup: CDR1 SNHLY, CDR2 FYNNEI. The CDR3 is made up of 13 amino acids. The germline V and J ends were trimmed by 2 bases and 2 bases, with 7 bases remaining between them. Produced via immunoSEQ multiplex PCR; TCRdb's table is partial and in-frame only. Among tens of thousands of clones, approximately 84% were seen once, and the ten largest hold around 7.8%. The cohort excluded patients with autoimmune disease history or systemic immunosuppression. This clone was detected only a few times. Its specificity is not known. This chain links TRBV2 with TRBJ2-7; D is undetermined. This TCR was recovered from an adult with an advanced solid tumor such as melanoma, head and neck, liver or kidney cancer. This specimen was CD4+ or CD8+ T cells sorted from blood, taken in a trial of the OX40 agonist ivuxolimab. CDR3 coding DNA: TGTGCCAGCAGTGAACCACCACCCTACGAGCAGTACTTC. Its translation: CASSEPPPYEQYF. Looking up the rest from reference TRBV2 and TRBJ2-7 gives the full variable domain: EPEVTQTPSHQVTQMGQEVILRCVPISNHLYFYWYRQILGQKVEFLVSFYNNEISEKSEIFDDQFSVERPDGSNFTLKIRSTKLEDSAMYFCASSEPPPYEQYFGPGTRLTVT.